What follows describes a single T cell receptor (beta chain). Its antigen is still unknown. This sample was taken from a study of T cell responses to AZD1222 COVID-19 vaccine. Overall study findings and caveats: Nearly half of spike-specific TCRs reportedly target variant regions that are unmutated in the B.1.351 and B.1.1.7 variants.

Trimming stripped 5 bases from V and 9 bases from J, with 20 bases between. Germline V gene sequence: CDR1 SGHTA, CDR2 FQGNSA. CDR3 size: 15 residues. Repertoires were generated with immunoSEQ multiplex PCR, while TCRdb's copy carries only in-frame clones and drops some. The table records about 69,000 clones, 70% to 90% of them present only once. The chain joins TRBV7-2 to TRBJ1-5; TRBD1 might be the D (5 bases). Sequenced here: peripheral blood, sampled on day 0 of AZD1222 vaccination. This receptor was identified in an adult in good health. This CDR3 is CASSPGGPMIWPQHF. The CDR3 region has the DNA TGTGCCAGCAGCCCCGGGGGACCGATGATTTGGCCCCAGCATTTT.